The 17 T cell receptor beta chains below come from one sample, sequenced in a study of blood T cell repertoires in COVID-19. Measured with immunoSEQ multiplex PCR; TCRdb has only the in-frame clones, and not every one. The table has approximately 50,000 clones, 85% seen once. Sequencing used peripheral blood. The source of these receptors is a human donor in a cohort sampled during active COVID-19.

The V call is TRBV4-1, the J call TRBJ2-1, with a weak D call TRBD2 (5 bases). The germline CDR1 and CDR2 sequences are MGHRA and YSYEKL. The CDR3 has 14 amino acids. V lost 8 bases to trimming and J lost 3 bases, with 14 bases between them. CDR3 coding DNA: TGCGCCAGCGGTCACCAGCGGAACTACAATGAGCAGTTCTTC. Amino acid sequence: CASGHQRNYNEQFF.

This sequence joins TRBV27 and TRBJ2-3; 9 bases are shared with TRBD2. The CDR3 is made up of 20 amino acids. Losses at the gene ends were 6 bases for V and 0 bases for J; bases not matched to a gene: 19. The germline V gene encodes CDR1 MNHEY and CDR2 SMNVEV (reference sequence). The CDR3 here is CASSPLNRGRGTSSTDTQYF. CDR3 nucleotides: TGTGCCAGCAGCCCCTTGAATCGCGGGAGGGGAACCTCCAGCACAGATACGCAGTATTTT.

The genes are TRBV4-2 and TRBJ2-3; D may be TRBD2 (7 bases). This CDR3 has 15 amino acids. V was trimmed by 3 bases and J by 2 bases, leaving 12 bases between them. Germline V lookup: CDR1 LGHNA, CDR2 YNFKEQ. CDR3 residues: CASSQGAGVTDTQYF. For the CDR3, the DNA is TGTGCCAGCAGCCAGGGGGCGGGGGTCACAGATACGCAGTATTTT.

The rearrangement links TRBV9 to TRBJ2-2, with D unresolved. The CDR3 extends over 14 amino acids. Trimming removed 3 bases from V and 5 bases from J, with 11 bases in between. CDR1 SGDLS and CDR2 YYNGEE come from the germline V gene. CDR3 nucleotides: TGTGCCAGCAGCGAGACGCTAGTTACCGGGGAGCTGTTTTTT. As protein: CASSETLVTGELFF.

This chain uses TRBV5-1 with TRBJ1-1, with 10 bases identical to TRBD1. Per the germline V gene, CDR1 is SGHRS and CDR2 is YFSETQ. Germline trimming cut 5 bases from V and 4 bases from J; bases unmatched to any gene: 11. The CDR3 has 16 amino acids. This CDR3 is CASRSGTGEGRTEAFF. The CDR3 DNA reads as TGCGCCAGCAGGTCCGGGACAGGGGAAGGTCGCACTGAAGCTTTCTTT.

V usage is TRBV7-9 and J usage is TRBJ1-1; D possibly corresponds to TRBD1 (6 bases). The V and J ends lost 5 bases and 11 bases respectively, with 15 bases between them. CDR3 length: 12 amino acids. Germline CDR1 is SEHNR and CDR2 is FQNEAQ (reference sequence). DNA for the CDR3: TGTGCCAGCAGCCCCCCCCAGGGGATGGCTTTCTTT. This encodes CASSPPQGMAFF.

This clone was seen once. V gene TRBV7-9 combines with J gene TRBJ2-3, with D hard to call. V lost 2 bases and J lost 1, with 7 bases in between. Germline CDR1 is SEHNR and CDR2 is FQNEAQ (reference sequence). CDR3 length equals 14 residues. The CDR3 DNA sequence: TGTGCCAGCAGCTTACAAGGAGGCACAGATACGCAGTATTTT. As protein: CASSLQGGTDTQYF.

J is TRBJ1-1 and V is TRBV7-9, with 8 bases identical to TRBD1. Germline assignment: CDR1 SEHNR and CDR2 FQNEAQ (reference sequence). The V segment lost 7 bases and the J segment 2 bases; nucleotides outside the gene matches: 6. This CDR3 spans 14 amino acids. CDR3 region: CASTDRGQNTEAFF. For the CDR3, the DNA is TGTGCCAGCACCGACAGGGGACAAAACACTGAAGCTTTCTTT.

The rearrangement links TRBV4-1 to TRBJ2-7, with D perhaps TRBD2 (6 bases). Germline loops: CDR1 MGHRA, CDR2 YSYEKL. CDR3 size: 15 residues. The V end was cut by 4 bases, the J end by 6 bases, with 19 bases between. The CDR3 sequence: CASSLGTRLPVEQYF. DNA for the CDR3: TGCGCCAGCAGCCTAGGGACTCGTCTCCCCGTCGAGCAGTACTTC.

This clone was counted once. The chain employs TRBV10-1 and TRBJ2-3, with TRBD2 matching over 8 bases. Losses at the gene ends were 3 bases for V and 0 bases for J; bases not matched to a gene: 11. The length of the CDR3 is 18 residues. From germline, CDR1 is WNHNN and CDR2 SYGVQD (reference sequence). The CDR3 DNA is TGCGCCAGCAGTGACGGGGGGGGCTTGCCTTCGAGCACAGATACGCAGTATTTT. It translates to CASSDGGGLPSSTDTQYF.

The CDR3 nucleotides are TGTGCCAGCAGCGTAGATCCCTCGCCCGGTACCGGGGAGCTGTTTTTT. Its translation: CASSVDPSPGTGELFF. J is TRBJ2-2 and V is TRBV9; D uncertain. This CDR3 comprises 16 residues. With 0 bases removed from V and 5 bases from J, the gap between germline ends came to 14 bases. Germline V gene sequence: CDR1 SGDLS, CDR2 YYNGEE. Based on the CDR3 plus reference TRBV9 and TRBJ2-2, the full variable domain is DSGVTQTPKHLITATGQRVTLRCSPRSGDLSVYWYQQSLDQGLQFLIQYYNGEERAKGNILERFSAQQFPDLHSELNLSSLELGDSALYFCASSVDPSPGTGELFFGEGSRLTVL.

The genes are TRBV29-1 and TRBJ1-5, with 9 bases aligning to TRBD1. The CDR3 length is 14 residues. V lost 7 bases and J lost 4; bases outside the gene matches: 8. Looked up from germline, CDR1 is SQVTM and CDR2 is ANQGSEA. The CDR3 spells CSASPGTGNQPQHF. Here the CDR3 DNA reads TGCAGCGCAAGCCCTGGGACAGGGAATCAGCCCCAGCATTTT.

The chain employs TRBV29-1 and TRBJ2-5, with D perhaps matching TRBD1 (7 bases). V lost 6 bases, J lost 5 bases, and 16 bases lay in between. The germline CDR1 and CDR2 sequences are SQVTM and ANQGSEA. The CDR3 has 13 residues. The CDR3 reads CSVLQGRRETQYF. In DNA, the CDR3 is TGCAGCGTCCTACAGGGGAGGAGGGAGACCCAGTACTTC.

The chain carries TRBV24-1 and TRBJ2-1; possible D gene TRBD2, 6 bases. Trimming shortened V by 1 base and J by 4 bases, and 10 bases separated the two germline ends. The germline CDR1 and CDR2 sequences are KGHDR and SFDVKD. CDR3 length: 15 amino acids. The CDR3 nucleotides read TGTGCCACCAGTGATTTTAGCGGTAATTACAATGAGCAGTTCTTC. It specifies CATSDFSGNYNEQFF.

This clone was found a few times. This chain links TRBV6-1 with TRBJ1-4; no firm D call. The ends were cut back, 0 bases at V and 6 bases at J, with 14 bases in the middle. Germline V gives CDR1 MNHNS, CDR2 SASEGT. This CDR3 region has 16 residues. CDR3 sequence: CASSEARGRVYEKLFF. The CDR3 DNA sequence: TGTGCCAGCAGTGAAGCCCGCGGGCGGGTCTATGAAAAACTGTTTTTT.

V usage is TRBV19 and J usage is TRBJ1-5; D call uncertain. CDR1 is LNHDA and CDR2 is SQIVND in the germline V gene (reference sequence). The CDR3 is made up of 15 amino acids. Trimming took 5 bases from V and 3 from J, leaving 14 bases between them. The CDR3 sequence: CASSPRGGINQPQHF. The CDR3 coding sequence is TGTGCCAGTAGTCCCCGGGGAGGCATCAATCAGCCCCAGCATTTT.

V is TRBV28 and J is TRBJ1-2, with D unresolved. Trimming left V 5 bases short and J 4 bases short, with 14 bases between. The CDR3 length is 14 residues. Germline CDR1 MDHEN, CDR2 SYDVKM. CDR3 nucleotide sequence: TGTGCCAGCAGTCCCCCCCTTCTATCCTATGGCTACACCTTC. Translation: CASSPPLLSYGYTF.